This T cell receptor beta chain was captured by sequencing in a study of cytomegalovirus exposure and HLA in healthy donors. Study-wide points: A later analysis reportedly identified an Asian-associated ancestry cluster as carrying fewer N-insertions than the roughly 670-donor mean. For TCR beta chains, V- and J-gene trimming was later linked to a missense DCLRE1C variant. CMV serostatus was the sole immune exposure data available.

Each donor's status was that of a healthy bone marrow donor. Trimming cost V 0 bases and J 1 base, with 11 bases left between them. Germline V lookup: CDR1 SGHTS, CDR2 YDEGEE. This CDR3 comprises 16 residues. Primers for the PCR totalled 60 Vbeta and 13 Jbeta. Data came from immunoSEQ multiplex PCR; TCRdb stores just in-frame clones and leaves some out. The table shows over 150,000 clones, with about 83% occurring only once. A remark on this clone: Its antigen is still unknown.

J is TRBJ2-1 and V is TRBV5-8, with D unresolved. The TCR originated in a woman between 40 and 50 years old in good health and CMV-seronegative. Specimen: PBMCs. DNA for the CDR3: TGTGCCAGCAGCTTGGCTAACCTCGGGTCCTACAATGAGCAGTTCTTC. This translates into CASSLANLGSYNEQFF.